This is a list of T cell receptor beta chains from one sample in a study of control samples from healthy donors and cancer patients. The assay was immunoSEQ multiplex PCR, and TCRdb's table has in-frame clones only and misses some. The table includes 90,000 to 150,000 clones, roughly nine tenths detected once. The material sequenced was blood. These receptors were taken from a man aged 45 to 65 in good health. Both conserved end residues are part of each CDR3. D genes are given only for firm matches. Rows may omit the clone size; those that give it use once, few, many or a size class.

CDR3nt: TGTGCCAGCAGCACGACACTCTACAATGAGCAGTTCTTC
CDR3aa: CASSTTLYNEQFF
abundance: -
j_gene: TRBJ2-1
d_gene: -
len: 13
v_gene: TRBV12-3/TRBV12-4

CDR3nt: TGCGCCAGCAGCCCCGATCGGCAGGGGCCCTACGAGCAGTACTTC
CDR3aa: CASSPDRQGPYEQYF
abundance: -
j_gene: TRBJ2-7
d_gene: -
len: 15
v_gene: TRBV5-1

CDR3nt: TGTGCCAGCAGTGGGGACAGGGATGGCTACACCTTC
CDR3aa: CASSGDRDGYTF
abundance: once
j_gene: TRBJ1-2
d_gene: TRBD1
len: 12
v_gene: TRBV2

CDR3nt: TGCAGTGCTAGTAGGAGTAGCGGGGGGGCAGAGACCCAGTACTTC
CDR3aa: CSASRSSGGAETQYF
abundance: -
j_gene: TRBJ2-5
d_gene: TRBD2
len: 15
v_gene: TRBV20-1

CDR3nt: TGCAGCGTTTCGGGACAGCCGAACACTGAAGCTTTCTTT
CDR3aa: CSVSGQPNTEAFF
abundance: -
j_gene: TRBJ1-1
d_gene: TRBD1
len: 13
v_gene: TRBV29-1

CDR3nt: TGTGCCAGCAGCCCTAGCGGGGGGTTCGCGAACACCGGGGAGCTGTTTTTT
CDR3aa: CASSPSGGFANTGELFF
abundance: -
j_gene: TRBJ2-2
d_gene: TRBD2
len: 17
v_gene: TRBV7-2

CDR3nt: TGTGCCAGCTCACAGGGCACCACCAACTATGGCTACACCTTC
CDR3aa: CASSQGTTNYGYTF
abundance: -
j_gene: TRBJ1-2
d_gene: -
len: 14
v_gene: TRBV18

CDR3nt: TGTGCCATCAGTGAGCGCCAGGGGGGGAATTCACCCCTCCACTTT
CDR3aa: CAISERQGGNSPLHF
abundance: -
j_gene: TRBJ1-6
d_gene: TRBD1
len: 15
v_gene: TRBV10-3

CDR3nt: TGCGCCAGCAGCCCGACCCAGAACACCGGGGAGCTGTTTTTT
CDR3aa: CASSPTQNTGELFF
abundance: -
j_gene: TRBJ2-2
d_gene: -
len: 14
v_gene: TRBV5-1

CDR3nt: TGTGCCAGCAGCGTAGCGCAGGACCTTAATTCACCCCTCCACTTT
CDR3aa: CASSVAQDLNSPLHF
abundance: -
j_gene: TRBJ1-6
d_gene: -
len: 15
v_gene: TRBV9

CDR3nt: TGTGCCAGCAGCGCGCGCGGGGGGGCAGAGGATACGCAGTATTTT
CDR3aa: CASSARGGAEDTQYF
abundance: -
j_gene: TRBJ2-3
d_gene: TRBD2
len: 15
v_gene: TRBV7-2

CDR3nt: TGTGCCAGCACGGACAGGGGTAATTCACCCCTCCACTTT
CDR3aa: CASTDRGNSPLHF
abundance: -
j_gene: TRBJ1-6
d_gene: TRBD1
len: 13
v_gene: TRBV6-5

CDR3nt: TGTGCCAGCAGCAGCTCGGGGGGCCGAGCTGAGCAGTTCTTC
CDR3aa: CASSSSGGRAEQFF
abundance: -
j_gene: TRBJ2-1
d_gene: -
len: 14
v_gene: TRBV9

CDR3nt: TGTGCCAGCAGTTGGGGACAGAGCTACGAGCAGTACTTC
CDR3aa: CASSWGQSYEQYF
abundance: -
j_gene: TRBJ2-7
d_gene: TRBD1
len: 13
v_gene: TRBV11-2

CDR3nt: TGTGCCAGCTCACCGAGTGGCACGTCCACAGATACGCAGTATTTT
CDR3aa: CASSPSGTSTDTQYF
abundance: -
j_gene: TRBJ2-3
d_gene: -
len: 15
v_gene: TRBV18